The TCR beta chain under discussion was sequenced for a study of beta chain features in type 1 diabetes. This clone was counted only a few times. Its antigen is currently unknown. The isolated RNA, all of it, was reverse transcribed, so expressed TCRB transcripts were what got sequenced. Using immunoSEQ multiplex PCR, the repertoire was profiled, and TCRdb retains in-frame clones only, with some absent. The top ten clones hold 0.044% of a sample with a few hundred thousand clones, about 18% of them seen once. General study findings and limits: A closer apparent resemblance between naive, central memory and Treg TCRB repertoires was seen in patients than in healthy donors. VDJ junctions sequenced from type 1 diabetes patients showed fewer insertions and more deletions.

V lost 5 bases to trimming and J lost 4 bases; unmatched junction nucleotides: 1. The CDR3 has 12 residues. The germline CDR1 and CDR2 sequences are MNHEY and SVGAGI. The specimen was naive CD4+ T cells from blood. The receptor's source is a woman aged 18-35 years in good health. This rearrangement joins TRBV6-5 to TRBJ2-5, with 7 bases matching TRBD1. CDR3 sequence (DNA): TGTGCCAGCAGTGACAGGGCAGAGACCCAGTACTTC. Its translation: CASSDRAETQYF.